The present entry profiles one T cell receptor beta chain with its context. A read error may account for a junction end that differs from germline. Authors' analysis steps: Estimates of nucleated cell counts were drawn from the amplification of reference gene primers. Assay: immunoSEQ multiplex PCR; the TCRdb copy retains only in-frame clones and omits some. The V and J calls and the clone size are those of that table, but D and trimming were determined from the DNA. The data hold around 230,000 clones, with roughly four fifths observed a single time. The sample is drawn from a study of blood T cell repertoires in COVID-19. The CDR3 runs to 15 residues. CDR1 is SEHNR and CDR2 is FQNEAQ in the germline V gene (reference sequence).

The TCR sequence derives from a woman in her sixties or seventies with active or convalescent COVID-19. The chain links TRBV7-9 to TRBJ2-3, with D possibly being TRBD2 (5 bases). Sequencing was carried out using peripheral blood. The CDR3 spells CASTLGPPGTDTQYF. As DNA, the CDR3 is TGTGCCAGCACCTTAGGTCCACCGGGGACAGATACGCAGTATTTT. Full variable domain (missing parts from reference TRBV7-9 and TRBJ2-3): DTGVSQNPRHKITKRGQNVTFRCDPISEHNRLYWYRQTLGQGPEFLTYFQNEAQLEKSRLLSDRFSAERPKGSFSTLEIQRTEQGDSAMYLCASTLGPPGTDTQYFGPGTRLTVL.